A single sample gave rise to the 12 T cell receptor beta chains below, sequenced in a study of blood T cell repertoires in COVID-19. TCRdb's copy holds only in-frame clones and misses some; the assay was immunoSEQ multiplex PCR. Of around 500,000 clones detected, around 85% appear once; the ten largest clones hold roughly 8.5%. The source material was PBMCs or T cells enriched from blood (not recorded which). These receptors came from a woman aged 60-70 years who had recovered from COVID-19.

The chain couples TRBV28 to TRBJ2-2, with D tentatively TRBD2 (7 bases). The CDR3 extends over 14 amino acids. Germline assignment: CDR1 MDHEN and CDR2 SYDVKM. The V and J ends lost 6 bases and 7 bases respectively, with 15 bases between them. CDR3 protein: CASRSSGGNGELFF. CDR3 DNA: TGTGCCAGCAGATCTTCGGGGGGCAACGGGGAGCTGTTTTTT.

V is TRBV3-1 (or the pseudogene TRBV3-2) and J is TRBJ2-3; D is unresolved. The V end lost 2 bases, the J end lost 5 bases, and 5 bases lay between the germline ends. CDR1 and CDR2 (germline): LGHDT, YNNKEL (reference sequence). The CDR3 runs 12 residues. Written as DNA, the CDR3 is TGTGCCAGCAGCCAACTTCTAGATACGCAGTATTTT. Its translation is CASSQLLDTQYF.

The chain uses TRBV28 and TRBJ1-3, with D unclear. The CDR3 spans 15 residues. The germline CDR1 and CDR2 sequences are MDHEN and SYDVKM. V was cut by 3 bases and J by 0 bases, with 9 bases left in between. CDR3: CASSFLATSGNTIYF. DNA of the CDR3: TGTGCCAGCAGTTTTTTGGCCACCTCTGGAAACACCATATATTTT.

The chain combines TRBV19 with TRBJ1-4, with 7 bases lining up with TRBD1. Germline V gene sequence: CDR1 LNHDA, CDR2 SQIVND (reference sequence). This CDR3 is 14 amino acids long. After removal of 5 bases from V and 6 bases from J, the junction contained 6 bases not matched to a gene. The CDR3 loop is CASSLTGADEKLFF. DNA for the CDR3: TGTGCCAGTAGTCTAACAGGGGCGGATGAAAAACTGTTTTTT.

The chain carries TRBV11-2 and TRBJ2-2; D is ambiguous. Deletions cut 4 bases from V and 4 bases from J, with 4 bases between. The CDR3 contains 12 residues. Germline V gene data show CDR1 as SGHAT and CDR2 as FQNNGV. The DNA for the CDR3 is TGTGCCAGCAGCTCGGTCACCGGGGAGCTGTTTTTT. Protein product: CASSSVTGELFF.

As for this clone: The identical CDR3 is also encoded by other nucleotide sequences in the sample. This rearrangement joins TRBV24-1 to TRBJ1-1; 9 bases map to TRBD1. Germline V lookup: CDR1 KGHDR, CDR2 SFDVKD. J lost 4 bases, V lost 3 bases, and 5 bases had no gene match. CDR3 length: 15 amino acids. CDR3 DNA: TGTGCCACCAGTGATCCGGGACAGGGAGTCACTGAAGCTTTCTTT. This translates into CATSDPGQGVTEAFF.

This chain connects TRBV11-3 to TRBJ2-5; D gene unclear. The CDR3 loop spans 12 amino acids. Per the germline V gene, CDR1 is SGHNT and CDR2 is YENEEA. With 0 bases removed from V and 5 bases from J, the gap between germline ends came to 4 bases. The CDR3 reads CASSLDSETQYF. The CDR3 nucleotides are TGTGCCAGCAGCTTAGATAGTGAGACCCAGTACTTC.

The chain has TRBV6-5 and TRBJ1-4; 9 bases agree with TRBD1. This CDR3 has 13 amino acids. The germline CDR1 and CDR2 sequences are MNHEY and SVGAGI. V dropped 8 bases and J dropped 5; count of bases not matched to a gene: 3. The CDR3 reads CASWTGANEKLFF. The CDR3 bases are TGTGCCAGCTGGACAGGGGCAAATGAAAAACTGTTTTTT.

As for this clone: A junction boundary mismatches the germline segment, possibly from a read error. The V call is TRBV20-1, the J call TRBJ2-4; D is ambiguous. The CDR3 sequence is 8 residues long. Looked up from germline, CDR1 is DFQATT and CDR2 is SNEGSKA (reference sequence). CDR3 protein: CSARDGHF. CDR3 DNA: TGCAGTGCTAGAGATGGGCACTTC.

The rearrangement links TRBV10-3 to TRBJ1-5, with 11 bases lining up with TRBD1. V was pared by 2 bases and J by 6 bases, with 12 bases of the junction left unmatched. This CDR3 comprises 18 residues. In germline, CDR1 is ENHRY, CDR2 SYGVKD. DNA of the CDR3: TGTGCCATCAGTGAGAGATTCGGGACAGGGGGAATTGGTCAGCCCCAGCATTTT. Its protein is CAISERFGTGGIGQPQHF.

The chain couples TRBV7-2 to TRBJ1-2, with a possible D match to TRBD1 (6 bases). The CDR3 loop spans 15 amino acids. The germline V gene encodes CDR1 SGHTA and CDR2 FQGNSA. With 6 bases removed from V and 0 bases from J, the gap between germline ends came to 14 bases. CDR3 loop: CASSHRDRANYGYTF. In DNA form, the CDR3 reads TGTGCCAGCAGTCACAGGGATAGAGCTAACTATGGCTACACCTTC.

This chain connects TRBV13 to TRBJ2-3, with 11 bases that match TRBD2. The CDR3 length is 16 residues. The germline V gene encodes CDR1 PRHDT and CDR2 FYEKMQ (reference sequence). V lost 3 bases, J lost 1 base, and 3 bases stayed unmatched. This CDR3 reads CASSFGTSGRTDTQYF. DNA of the CDR3: TGTGCCAGCAGCTTCGGGACTAGCGGACGCACAGATACGCAGTATTTT.